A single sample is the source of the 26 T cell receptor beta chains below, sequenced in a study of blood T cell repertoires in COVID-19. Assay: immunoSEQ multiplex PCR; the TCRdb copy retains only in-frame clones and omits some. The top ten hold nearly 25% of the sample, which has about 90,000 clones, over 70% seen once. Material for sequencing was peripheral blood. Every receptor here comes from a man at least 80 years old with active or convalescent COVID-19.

CDR3: CSVATGQGAGDTEAFF. The CDR3, as DNA: TGCAGCGTTGCCACGGGACAGGGGGCAGGGGACACTGAAGCTTTCTTT. The chain couples TRBV29-1 to TRBJ1-1; 12 bases map to TRBD1. Germline CDR1 is SQVTM and CDR2 is ANQGSEA. The CDR3 has 16 amino acids. The ends lost 4 bases at V and 3 bases at J; junction bases unmatched: 9.

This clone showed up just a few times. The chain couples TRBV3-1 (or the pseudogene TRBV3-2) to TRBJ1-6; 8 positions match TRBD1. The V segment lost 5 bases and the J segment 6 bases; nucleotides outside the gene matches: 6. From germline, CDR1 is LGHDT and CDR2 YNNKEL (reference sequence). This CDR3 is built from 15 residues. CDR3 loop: CASSGPGTGNSPLHF. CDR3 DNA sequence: TGTGCCAGCAGCGGACCTGGGACAGGTAATTCACCCCTCCACTTT.

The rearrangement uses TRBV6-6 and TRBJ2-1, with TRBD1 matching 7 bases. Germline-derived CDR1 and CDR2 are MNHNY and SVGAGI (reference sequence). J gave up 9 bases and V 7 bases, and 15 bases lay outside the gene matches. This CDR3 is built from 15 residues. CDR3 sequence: CASTSVQPQGSEQFF. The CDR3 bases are TGTGCCAGCACCTCCGTTCAGCCACAGGGGAGTGAGCAGTTCTTC.

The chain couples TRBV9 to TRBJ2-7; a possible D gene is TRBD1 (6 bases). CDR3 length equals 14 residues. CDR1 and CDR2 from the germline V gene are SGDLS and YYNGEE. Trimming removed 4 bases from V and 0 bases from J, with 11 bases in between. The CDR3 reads CASSPQGHSYEQYF. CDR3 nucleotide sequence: TGTGCCAGCAGCCCTCAGGGACACTCCTACGAGCAGTACTTC.

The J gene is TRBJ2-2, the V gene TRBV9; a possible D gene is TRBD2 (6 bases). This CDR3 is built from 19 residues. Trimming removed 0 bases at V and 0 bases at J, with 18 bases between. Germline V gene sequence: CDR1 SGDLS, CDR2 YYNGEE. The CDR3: CASSVESVADTANTGELFF. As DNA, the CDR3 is TGTGCCAGCAGCGTAGAGTCGGTAGCGGACACTGCGAACACCGGGGAGCTGTTTTTT.

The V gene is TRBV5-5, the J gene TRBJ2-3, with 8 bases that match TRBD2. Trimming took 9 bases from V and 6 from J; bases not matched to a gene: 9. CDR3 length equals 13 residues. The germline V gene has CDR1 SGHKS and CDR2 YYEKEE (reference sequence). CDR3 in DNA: TGTGCCACGCGCGGGGGGTTCCAGGATACGCAGTATTTT. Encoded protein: CATRGGFQDTQYF. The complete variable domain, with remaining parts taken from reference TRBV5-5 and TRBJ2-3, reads DAGVTQSPTHLIKTRGQQVTLRCSPISGHKSVSWYQQVLGQGPQFIFQYYEKEERGRGNFPDRFSARQFPNYSSELNVNALLLGDSALYLCATRGGFQDTQYFGPGTRLTVL.

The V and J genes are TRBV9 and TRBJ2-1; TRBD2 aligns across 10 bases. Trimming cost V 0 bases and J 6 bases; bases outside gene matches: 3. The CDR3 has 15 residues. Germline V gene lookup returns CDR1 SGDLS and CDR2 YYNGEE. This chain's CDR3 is CASSVEGTSANEQFF. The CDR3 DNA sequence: TGTGCCAGCAGCGTAGAAGGGACTAGCGCCAATGAGCAGTTCTTC. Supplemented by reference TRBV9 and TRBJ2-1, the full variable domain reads DSGVTQTPKHLITATGQRVTLRCSPRSGDLSVYWYQQSLDQGLQFLIQYYNGEERAKGNILERFSAQQFPDLHSELNLSSLELGDSALYFCASSVEGTSANEQFFGPGTRLTVL.

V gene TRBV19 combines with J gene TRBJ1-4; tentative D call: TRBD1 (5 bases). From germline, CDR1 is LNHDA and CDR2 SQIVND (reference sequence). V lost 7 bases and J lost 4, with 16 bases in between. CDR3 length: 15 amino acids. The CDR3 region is CASTPGGARNEKLFF. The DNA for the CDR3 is TGTGCCAGTACCCCCGGAGGGGCCCGTAATGAAAAACTGTTTTTT. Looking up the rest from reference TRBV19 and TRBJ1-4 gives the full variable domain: DGGITQSPKYLFRKEGQNVTLSCEQNLNHDAMYWYRQDPGQGLRLIYYSQIVNDFQKGDIAEGYSVSREKKESFPLTVTSAQKNPTAFYLCASTPGGARNEKLFFGSGTQLSVL.

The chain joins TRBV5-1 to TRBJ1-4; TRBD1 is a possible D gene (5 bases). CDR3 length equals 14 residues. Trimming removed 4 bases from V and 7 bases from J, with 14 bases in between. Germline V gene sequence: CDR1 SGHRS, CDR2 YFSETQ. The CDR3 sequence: CASSPGDDLEKLFF. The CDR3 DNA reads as TGCGCCAGCAGCCCGGGGGACGATCTTGAAAAACTGTTTTTT.

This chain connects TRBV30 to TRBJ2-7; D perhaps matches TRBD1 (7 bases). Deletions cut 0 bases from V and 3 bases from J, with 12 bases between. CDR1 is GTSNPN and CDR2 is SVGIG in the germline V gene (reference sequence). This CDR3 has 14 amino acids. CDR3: CAWSVSQGGYEQYF. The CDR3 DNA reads TGTGCCTGGAGTGTAAGCCAGGGGGGCTACGAGCAGTACTTC.

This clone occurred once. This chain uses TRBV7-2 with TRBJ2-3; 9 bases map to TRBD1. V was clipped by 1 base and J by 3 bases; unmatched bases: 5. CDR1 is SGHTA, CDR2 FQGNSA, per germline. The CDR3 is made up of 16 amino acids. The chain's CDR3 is CASSLGPGQGTDTQYF. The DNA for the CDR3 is TGTGCCAGCAGCTTAGGGCCGGGACAGGGAACAGATACGCAGTATTTT.

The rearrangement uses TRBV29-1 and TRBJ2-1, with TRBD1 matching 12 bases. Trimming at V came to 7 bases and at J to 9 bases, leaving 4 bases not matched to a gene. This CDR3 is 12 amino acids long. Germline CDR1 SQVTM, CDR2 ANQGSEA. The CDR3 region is CSGGTGGSEQFF. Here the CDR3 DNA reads TGCAGCGGGGGGACAGGGGGCTCTGAGCAGTTCTTC.

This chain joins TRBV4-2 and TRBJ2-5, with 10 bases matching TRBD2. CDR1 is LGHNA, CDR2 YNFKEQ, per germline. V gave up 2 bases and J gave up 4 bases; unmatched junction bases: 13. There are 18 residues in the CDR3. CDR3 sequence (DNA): TGTGCCAGCAGCCAATACAGGGCTAGCGGGGGCAAGGGAGAGACCCAGTACTTC. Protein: CASSQYRASGGKGETQYF.

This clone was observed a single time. The CDR3 sequence is CASNPLAGGRGEQFF. CDR3 coding DNA: TGTGCCAGCAACCCCCTGGCGGGGGGGCGGGGTGAGCAGTTCTTC. This chain uses TRBV7-8 with TRBJ2-1, with 9 bases fitting TRBD2. The CDR3 extends over 15 amino acids. Germline assignment: CDR1 SGHVS and CDR2 FQNEAQ. Unmatched junction bases numbered 13, after V lost 7 bases and J lost 9 bases.

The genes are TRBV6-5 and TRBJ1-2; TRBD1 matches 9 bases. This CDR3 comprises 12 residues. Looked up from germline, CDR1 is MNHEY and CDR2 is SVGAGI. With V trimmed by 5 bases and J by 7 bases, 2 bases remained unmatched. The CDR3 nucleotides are TGTGCCAGCAGTAGACAGGGGGGTGGCTACACCTTC. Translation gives CASSRQGGGYTF.

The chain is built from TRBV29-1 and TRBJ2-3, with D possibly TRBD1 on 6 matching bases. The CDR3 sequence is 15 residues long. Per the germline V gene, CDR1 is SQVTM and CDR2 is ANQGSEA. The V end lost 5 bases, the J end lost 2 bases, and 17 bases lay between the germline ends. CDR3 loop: CSVFWAQGSTDTQYF. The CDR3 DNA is TGCAGCGTTTTCTGGGCACAGGGTTCCACAGATACGCAGTATTTT.

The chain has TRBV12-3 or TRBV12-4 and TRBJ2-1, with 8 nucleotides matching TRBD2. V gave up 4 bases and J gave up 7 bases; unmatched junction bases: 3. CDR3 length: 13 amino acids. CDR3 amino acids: CASSYSGVNEQFF. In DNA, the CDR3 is TGTGCCAGCAGTTATAGCGGGGTGAATGAGCAGTTCTTC.

CDR3 DNA: TGTGCCAGCAAACAGAACAATCAGCCCCAGCATTTT. This sequence encodes CASKQNNQPQHF. The chain couples TRBV28 to TRBJ1-5, with D uncertain. The V end was cut by 7 bases, the J end by 3 bases, with 7 bases between. Germline V gene lookup returns CDR1 MDHEN and CDR2 SYDVKM. The CDR3 extends over 12 amino acids.

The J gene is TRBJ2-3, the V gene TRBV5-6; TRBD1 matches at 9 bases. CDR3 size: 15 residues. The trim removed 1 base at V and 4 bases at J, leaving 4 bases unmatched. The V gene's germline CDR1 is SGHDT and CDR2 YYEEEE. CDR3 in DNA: TGTGCCAGCAGCTTGCCGGACAGGGGTGCAGATACGCAGTATTTT. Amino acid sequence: CASSLPDRGADTQYF.

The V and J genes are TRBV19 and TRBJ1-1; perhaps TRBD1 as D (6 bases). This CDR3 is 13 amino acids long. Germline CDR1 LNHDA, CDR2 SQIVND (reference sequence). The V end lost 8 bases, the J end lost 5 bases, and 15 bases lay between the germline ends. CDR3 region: CASRQQGGTEAFF. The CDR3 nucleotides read TGTGCCAGTCGTCAACAGGGAGGGACTGAAGCTTTCTTT.

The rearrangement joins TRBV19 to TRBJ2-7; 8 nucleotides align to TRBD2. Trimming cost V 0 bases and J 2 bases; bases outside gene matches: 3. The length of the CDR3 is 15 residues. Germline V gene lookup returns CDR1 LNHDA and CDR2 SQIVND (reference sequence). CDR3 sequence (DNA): TGTGCCAGTAGTATAGAACGGGGGGGGACCTACGAGCAGTACTTC. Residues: CASSIERGGTYEQYF.

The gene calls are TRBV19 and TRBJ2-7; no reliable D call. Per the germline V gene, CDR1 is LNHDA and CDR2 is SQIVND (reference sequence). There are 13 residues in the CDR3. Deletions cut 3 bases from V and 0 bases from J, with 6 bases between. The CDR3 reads CASSILNSYEQYF. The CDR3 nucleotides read TGTGCCAGTAGTATCTTAAACTCCTACGAGCAGTACTTC.

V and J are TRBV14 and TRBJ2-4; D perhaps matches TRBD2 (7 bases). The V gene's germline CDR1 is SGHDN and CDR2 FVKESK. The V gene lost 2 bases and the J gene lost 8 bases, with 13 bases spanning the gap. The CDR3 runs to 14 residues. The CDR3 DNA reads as TGTGCCAGCAGCCAAACGCGGGGGCGGGACATTCAGTACTTC. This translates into CASSQTRGRDIQYF. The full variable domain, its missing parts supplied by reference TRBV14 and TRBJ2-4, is EAGVTQFPSHSVIEKGQTVTLRCDPISGHDNLYWYRRVMGKEIKFLLHFVKESKQDESGMPNNRFLAERTGGTYSTLKVQPAELEDSGVYFCASSQTRGRDIQYFGAGTRLSVL.

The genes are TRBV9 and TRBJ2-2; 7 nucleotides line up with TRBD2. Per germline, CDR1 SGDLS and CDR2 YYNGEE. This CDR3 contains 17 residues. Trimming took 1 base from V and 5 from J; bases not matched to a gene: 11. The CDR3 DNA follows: TGTGCCAGCAGCGTAACCCCCTCAGCTAGCGGAACCGGGGAGCTGTTTTTT. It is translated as CASSVTPSASGTGELFF.

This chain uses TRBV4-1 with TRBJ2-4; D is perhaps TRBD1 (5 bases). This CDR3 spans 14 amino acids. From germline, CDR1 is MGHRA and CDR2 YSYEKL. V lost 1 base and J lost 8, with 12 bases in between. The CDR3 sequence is CASSQGQGWDIQYF. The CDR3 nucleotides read TGCGCCAGCAGCCAAGGTCAGGGCTGGGACATTCAGTACTTC.

The CDR3 loop reads CASSERGQVYEQYF. The CDR3 DNA sequence: TGTGCCAGCAGTGAAAGGGGACAGGTCTACGAGCAGTACTTC. The rearrangement joins TRBV6-1 to TRBJ2-7; 8 bases line up with TRBD1. The CDR3 sequence is 14 residues long. V lost 2 bases and J lost 3; bases outside the gene matches: 3. Germline CDR1 reads MNHNS; CDR2 reads SASEGT.